This TCR beta chain derives from a study of shared clonotypes between healthy human individuals. A word on this clone: The target antigen is unknown.

Study conclusions and caveats: It was the few donors that limited the genetic and exposure-history diversity represented.

In the sorted-subset replicate PCRs, about 190 ng DNA, around 32,000 T cell genomes, was used. The repertoire was sequenced with immunoSEQ multiplex PCR; TCRdb's copy has only in-frame clones and lacks some. The table includes about 590,000 clones, just under 97% detected once. Naive CD8 cells comprised CD45RO-negative, CCR7-positively selected cells, excluding terminally differentiated effector memory CD45RA+ cells. The CDR3 sequence is 15 residues long. Germline V CDR1 and CDR2: SGHAT, FQNNGV. The ends were cut back, 0 bases at V and 3 bases at J, with 9 bases in the middle. The receptor was isolated from a woman younger than 45 in good health. V gene TRBV11-2 combines with J gene TRBJ2-1; D tentatively fits TRBD1 or TRBD2 (5 bases each). The material sequenced was naive CD8+ T cells sorted from blood. In DNA, the CDR3 is TGTGCCAGCAGCTTAGAATGGGGGATCTACAATGAGCAGTTCTTC. Its protein product is CASSLEWGIYNEQFF.